This T cell receptor beta chain was observed in a study of Ad26.COV2.S vaccination and SARS-CoV-2 variants. The treatment was: about 20 received Ad26.COV2.S at low or high dose, single or two shots; roughly 5 received placebo; per-sample allocation not given. After the first vaccine or placebo injection, samples were drawn on day 63. Clones were sequenced by immunoSEQ multiplex PCR, and TCRdb holds only the in-frame ones, with some missing. The table records about 350,000 clones, 65% to 90% of them present only once. This sequence originates from a person aged 18 to 59 who received the Ad26.COV2.S COVID-19 vaccine or a placebo. The specimen was peripheral blood, collected in a trial of Ad26.COV2.S vaccine versus placebo.

The CDR3 here is CASSLGSGGTNEQFF. CDR3 bases: TGTGCCAGCAGTTTAGGGAGCGGGGGGACCAATGAGCAGTTCTTC. The chain employs TRBV28 and TRBJ2-1; 9 bases match TRBD2. The junction had 5 bases not matched to a gene; V was cut back by 2 bases and J by 6 bases. Germline V lookup: CDR1 MDHEN, CDR2 SYDVKM. The CDR3 sequence is 15 residues long.